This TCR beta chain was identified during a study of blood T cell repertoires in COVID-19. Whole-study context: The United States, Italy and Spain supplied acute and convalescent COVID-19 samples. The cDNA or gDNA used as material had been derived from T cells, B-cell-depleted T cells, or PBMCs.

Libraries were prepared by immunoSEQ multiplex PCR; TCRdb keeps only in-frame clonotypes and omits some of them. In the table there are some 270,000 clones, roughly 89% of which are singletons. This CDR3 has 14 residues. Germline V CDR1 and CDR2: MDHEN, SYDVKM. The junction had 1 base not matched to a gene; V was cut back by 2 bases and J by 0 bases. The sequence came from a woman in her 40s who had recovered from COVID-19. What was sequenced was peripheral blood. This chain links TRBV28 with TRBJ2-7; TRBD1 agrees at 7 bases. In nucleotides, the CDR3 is TGTGCCAGCAGTTTAGGGACAGACTCCTACGAGCAGTACTTC. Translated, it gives CASSLGTDSYEQYF.